This T cell receptor (beta chain) came from a study of T cell responses to AZD1222 COVID-19 vaccine. The study, taken as a whole, reports: Elevations in Spike-specific TCR breadth and depth followed administration of two AZD1222 doses. Clonal diversity was possibly underestimated, and the donors were mostly white British, with more females. Reportedly, close to half of spike-specific TCRs are directed against unmutated variant regions.

The CDR3 runs 16 residues. The germline CDR1 and CDR2 sequences are LNHNV and YYDKDF (reference sequence). Trimming cost V 0 bases and J 8 bases, with 19 bases left between them. As regards this clone: What it recognizes is unknown.

Sequenced by immunoSEQ multiplex PCR; TCRdb stores in-frame clones only, minus some. The table has about 170,000 clones, roughly nine tenths seen once. This receptor was obtained from an adult in good health. Here the sequenced sample was peripheral blood, taken on day 0 of AZD1222 vaccination. V gene TRBV15 combines with J gene TRBJ1-2; D call uncertain. The DNA for the CDR3 is TGTGCCACCAGCAGAGATAATTTGGGGAGGGAGAGGGGCTACACCTTC. Translation: CATSRDNLGRERGYTF.